This T cell receptor (beta chain) originates from a study of T-cell memory formation after mild COVID-19. Trimming left V 5 bases short and J 7 bases short, with 19 bases between. The CDR3 is 15 residues long. Germline CDR1 SGHRS, CDR2 YFSETQ. This clonotype was observed a handful of times. One entry per CDR3 protein results from TCRdb running MiXCR on the 5' RACE reads. The sample lists roughly 480,000 distinct CDR3 sequences; around a quarter were seen once. J is TRBJ2-1 and V is TRBV5-1; D ambiguous. The clonotype originates from an adult woman who had mild COVID-19 (a few samples of this study predate the infection). Cell type and time point are not known. Sequences were obtained from PBMCs or a T cell subset sorted from them (not recorded which). CDR3 amino acids: CASRAGHPNGNEQFF. The CDR3 DNA reads TGCGCCAGCAGAGCCGGGCACCCTAACGGGAATGAGCAGTTCTTC.